The clone carrying this T cell receptor (beta chain) has only a few counts. Its specificity is not known. The data derive from a study of CD8+ T cells in alopecia areata. Overall study context: Treated patients received oral tofacitinib, 5 to 10 mg twice daily. Broader study findings: Clonality was higher in lesional than normal scalp, especially in alopecia totalis/universalis. Numerous clones, expanded in lesions, remained in scalp and blood during tofacitinib.

The CDR3 has 13 residues. As for treatment: oral pan-JAK inhibitor, 5-10 mg twice daily. As the sequencing template, cDNA was produced by extracting RNA and reverse transcribing it. The method was immunoSEQ multiplex PCR; TCRdb's version includes in-frame clones alone and lacks a portion of them. This sample yields over 200,000 clones, of which around 65% are seen a single time; 4.2% belongs to the top ten. The chain combines TRBV12-2 with TRBJ2-1; the listed D gene, TRBD2, was not tested against the DNA. TRBV12-2 is listed as a pseudogene. The TCR sequence derives from a human donor with alopecia areata. Sequencing was performed on CD4+ T cells sorted from blood, taken at week 4, from a patient treated with tofacitinib. The CDR3 sequence is CASRSPIGGPEFF. The CDR3 nucleotides read TGTGCAAGTCGCTCCCCCATCGGGGGGCCCGAGTTCTTC.